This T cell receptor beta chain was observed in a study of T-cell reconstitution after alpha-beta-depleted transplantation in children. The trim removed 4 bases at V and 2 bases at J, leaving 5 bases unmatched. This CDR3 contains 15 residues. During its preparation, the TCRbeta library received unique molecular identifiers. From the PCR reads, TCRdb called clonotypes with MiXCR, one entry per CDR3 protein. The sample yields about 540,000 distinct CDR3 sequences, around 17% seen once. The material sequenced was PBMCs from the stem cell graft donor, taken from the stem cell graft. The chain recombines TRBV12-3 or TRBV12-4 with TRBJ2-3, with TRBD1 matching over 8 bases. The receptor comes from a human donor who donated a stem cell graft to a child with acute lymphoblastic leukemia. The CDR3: CASSSRGHLTDTQYF. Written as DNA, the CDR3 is TGTGCCAGCAGTTCCAGGGGGCACCTCACAGATACGCAGTATTTT.